The following is a T cell receptor (beta chain) sequence with its context. Clones were sequenced by immunoSEQ multiplex PCR, and TCRdb holds only the in-frame ones, with some missing. The table shows under 65,000 clones, with around nine tenths occurring only once. These data belong to a study of T cell changes during pregnancy in multiple sclerosis. Sequences were derived from CD4+ T cells from peripheral blood mononuclear cells, sampled after pregnancy. This TCR was sampled from a female donor in good health, enrolled as a control in a pregnancy study.

In nucleotides, the CDR3 is TGTGCCAGCAGCGTAGACCCAAATACCAGAGGAGCTTTCTTT. The encoded protein is CASSVDPNTRGAFF. The V gene is TRBV9, the J gene TRBJ1-1; D call uncertain. Trimming took off 0 bases at V and 10 bases at J, with 16 bases between the two ends. Per the germline V gene, CDR1 is SGDLS and CDR2 is YYNGEE. The CDR3 consists of 14 residues.